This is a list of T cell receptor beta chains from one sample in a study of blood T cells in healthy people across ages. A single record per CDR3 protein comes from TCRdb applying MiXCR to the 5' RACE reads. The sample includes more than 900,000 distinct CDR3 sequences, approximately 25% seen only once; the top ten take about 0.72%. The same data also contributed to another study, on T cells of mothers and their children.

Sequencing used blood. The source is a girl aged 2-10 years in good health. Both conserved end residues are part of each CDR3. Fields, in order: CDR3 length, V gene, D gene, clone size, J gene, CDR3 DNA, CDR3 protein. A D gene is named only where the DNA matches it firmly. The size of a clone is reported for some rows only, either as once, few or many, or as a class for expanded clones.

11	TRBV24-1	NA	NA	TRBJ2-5	TGTGCCACCAGTGATTGGGAGACCCAGTACTTC	CATSDWETQYF
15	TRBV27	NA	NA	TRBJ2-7	TGTGCCAGCAGTGCCGCGTCGGCACTAGCCCACGAGCAGTACTTC	CASSAASALAHEQYF
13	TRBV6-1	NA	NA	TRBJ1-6	TGTGCCAGCAGTGAGTACTATAATTCACCCCTCCACTTT	CASSEYYNSPLHF
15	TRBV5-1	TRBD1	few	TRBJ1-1	TGCGCCAGCAGCTTGGGACAGGGAGGTAGGACTGAAGCTTTCTTT	CASSLGQGGRTEAFF
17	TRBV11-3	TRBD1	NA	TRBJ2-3	TGTGCCAGCAGCCAGATGAAGCGGACAGGTTTTACAGATACGCAGTATTTT	CASSQMKRTGFTDTQYF
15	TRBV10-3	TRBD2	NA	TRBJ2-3	TGTGCCATCAGTGTAGGACTAGCGTCGACAGATACGCAGTATTTT	CAISVGLASTDTQYF
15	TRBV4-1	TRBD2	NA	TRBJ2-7	TGCGCCAGCAGCCAAGAAGCTAGCGGGCAGTACGAGCAGTACTTC	CASSQEASGQYEQYF
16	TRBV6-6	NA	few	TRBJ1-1	TGTGCCAGCATCCCGCCGGGACAAGGCATGAACACTGAAGCTTTCTTT	CASIPPGQGMNTEAFF
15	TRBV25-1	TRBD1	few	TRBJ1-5	TGTGCCAGCAGTGACCCCAAGACAGGGAATCAGCCCCAGCATTTT	CASSDPKTGNQPQHF
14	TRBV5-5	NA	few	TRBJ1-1	TGTGCCAGCAGCTTCGATCCTGGGAACACTGAAGCTTTCTTT	CASSFDPGNTEAFF
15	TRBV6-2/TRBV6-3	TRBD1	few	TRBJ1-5	TGTGCCAGCAGTGATCGGGACAGGGGTTACCTGCCCCAGCATTTT	CASSDRDRGYLPQHF
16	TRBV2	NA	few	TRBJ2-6	TGTGCCAGCAGTCGGCAGGTGGGGGCTGGGGCCAACGTCCTGACTTTC	CASSRQVGAGANVLTF
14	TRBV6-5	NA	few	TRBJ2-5	TGTGCCAGCAGTATCGCCTCACCTGCGGAGACCCAGTACTTC	CASSIASPAETQYF
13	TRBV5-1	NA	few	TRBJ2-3	TGCGCCAGCAGCTTTGAGGAGGCAGATACGCAGTATTTT	CASSFEEADTQYF
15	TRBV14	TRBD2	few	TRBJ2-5	TGTGCCAGCAGCCAACAAGCGGGGTACCAAGAGACCCAGTACTTC	CASSQQAGYQETQYF
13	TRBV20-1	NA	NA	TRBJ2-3	TGCAGTGCTAGAAAGGGGTTAGCAGATACGCAGTATTTT	CSARKGLADTQYF
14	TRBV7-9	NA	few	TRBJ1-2	TGTGCCAGCAGCTCTGGGGGATTAGAGGGAGGCTACACCTTC	CASSSGGLEGGYTF
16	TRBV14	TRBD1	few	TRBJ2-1	TGTGCCAGCAGCCAAGCCCATCTGACAGGGAACAATGAGCAGTTCTTC	CASSQAHLTGNNEQFF
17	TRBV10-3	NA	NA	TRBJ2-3	TGTGCCATCAGTGAGTCAGGGGAACAGGAGCTCACAGATACGCAGTATTTT	CAISESGEQELTDTQYF
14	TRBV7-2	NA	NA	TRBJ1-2	TGTGCCAGCAGCTTACGGGGGACGGAGTATGGCTACACCTTC	CASSLRGTEYGYTF
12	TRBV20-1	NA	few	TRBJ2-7	TGCAGTGCTAGAACACTTAATTACGAGCAGTACTTC	CSARTLNYEQYF
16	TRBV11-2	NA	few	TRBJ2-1	TGTGCCAGCAGCTCCCTACGAAGTGGCTCCTACAATGAGCAGTTCTTC	CASSSLRSGSYNEQFF